These 30 T cell receptor beta chains were all obtained from the same sample, sequenced in a study of T cell responses to AZD1222 COVID-19 vaccine. Assay used: immunoSEQ multiplex PCR; TCRdb lists only in-frame clones, some missing. The sample consists of about 80,000 clones, around 90% of them appearing once. Sequences were derived from peripheral blood, sampled on day 0 of AZD1222 vaccination. The receptors here all came from an adult in good health.

This chain links TRBV5-1 with TRBJ2-1; 10 bases are a match to TRBD1. Per the germline V gene, CDR1 is SGHRS and CDR2 is YFSETQ. The ends lost 4 bases at V and 7 bases at J; junction bases unmatched: 5. The CDR3 totals 14 residues. Here the CDR3 reads CASSQGQGVNEQFF. The CDR3, as DNA: TGCGCCAGCAGCCAAGGACAGGGGGTTAATGAGCAGTTCTTC.

The chain joins TRBV27 to TRBJ2-1; the D is unclear. The CDR3 length is 11 residues. Trimming removed 5 bases from V and 10 bases from J, with 9 bases in between. Looked up from germline, CDR1 is MNHEY and CDR2 is SMNVEV (reference sequence). CDR3 protein: CASSGRQEQFF. The DNA of the CDR3 is TGTGCCAGCAGTGGAAGGCAGGAGCAGTTCTTC.

The gene calls are TRBV10-2 and TRBJ1-5, with unresolved D. Germline-derived CDR1 and CDR2 are WSHSY and SAAADI. V was pared by 3 bases and J by 0 bases, with 6 bases between. CDR3 size: 14 residues. The CDR3 DNA sequence: TGCGCCAGCAGTGAAAGGTATAGCAATCAGCCCCAGCATTTT. It is translated as CASSERYSNQPQHF.

The V gene is TRBV11-2, the J gene TRBJ2-7, with 7 bases that match TRBD2. Trimming at V came to 5 bases and at J to 3 bases, leaving 7 bases not matched to a gene. Germline CDR1 is SGHAT and CDR2 is FQNNGV. This CDR3 is built from 14 residues. The CDR3 reads CASSPGLDRYEQYF. CDR3 nucleotides: TGTGCCAGCAGCCCAGGACTAGACCGCTACGAGCAGTACTTC. The full variable domain, completed using reference TRBV11-2 and TRBJ2-7, is EAGVAQSPRYKIIEKRQSVAFWCNPISGHATLYWYQQILGQGPKLLIQFQNNGVVDDSQLPKDRFSAERLKGVDSTLKIQPAKLEDSAVYLCASSPGLDRYEQYFGPGTRLTVT.

The V and J genes are TRBV7-2 and TRBJ1-2; D unclear. The CDR3 length is 14 residues. Germline values: CDR1 SGHTA, CDR2 FQGNSA. Deletions cut 5 bases from V and 2 bases from J, with 12 bases between. CDR3 sequence: CASSPSRVNYGYTF. DNA for the CDR3: TGTGCCAGCAGCCCGAGTCGGGTAAACTATGGCTACACCTTC.

The V call is TRBV5-5, the J call TRBJ2-3; D is uncertain. The germline CDR1 and CDR2 sequences are SGHKS and YYEKEE (reference sequence). The V end was cut by 1 base, the J end by 10 bases, with 10 bases between. The length of the CDR3 is 12 residues. CDR3 sequence (DNA): TGTGCCAGCAGCTTGAAGGAGCTGGCGCAGTATTTT. It is translated as CASSLKELAQYF. Supplemented by reference TRBV5-5 and TRBJ2-3, the full variable domain reads DAGVTQSPTHLIKTRGQQVTLRCSPISGHKSVSWYQQVLGQGPQFIFQYYEKEERGRGNFPDRFSARQFPNYSSELNVNALLLGDSALYLCASSLKELAQYFGPGTRLTVL.

In its sample, this clone was seen once. J is TRBJ2-7 and V is TRBV27; 9 nucleotides line up with TRBD1. The V segment lost 5 bases and the J segment 4 bases; nucleotides outside the gene matches: 3. The germline V gene has CDR1 MNHEY and CDR2 SMNVEV (reference sequence). There are 13 residues in the CDR3. CDR3 bases: TGTGCCAGCAGTCCGGGGACAGGGTACGAGCAGTACTTC. This codes for CASSPGTGYEQYF.

The chain carries TRBV27 and TRBJ2-1; no reliable D call. V dropped 1 base and J dropped 12 bases, with 13 bases sitting between them. The CDR3 has 13 amino acids. Germline lookup yields CDR1 MNHEY and CDR2 SMNVEV (reference sequence). CDR3 residues: CASSLYGLPGQFF. In nucleotides, the CDR3 is TGTGCCAGCAGTTTATACGGTCTCCCGGGGCAGTTCTTC.

The chain carries TRBV6-5 and TRBJ2-1; weak D call: TRBD1 (6 bases). V shed 8 bases and J shed 2 bases, with 10 bases lying between them. The CDR3 contains 13 residues. Germline V lookup: CDR1 MNHEY, CDR2 SVGAGI. CDR3 sequence (DNA): TGTGCCAGCGGACACAGGGCCTACAATGAGCAGTTCTTC. This translates into CASGHRAYNEQFF.

The chain combines TRBV30 with TRBJ1-1, with TRBD1 matching over 7 bases. After removal of 0 bases from V and 5 bases from J, the junction contained 6 bases not matched to a gene. Germline CDR1 is GTSNPN and CDR2 is SVGIG (reference sequence). The CDR3 extends over 14 amino acids. In DNA, the CDR3 is TGTGCCTGGAGTGTAGGGCAGGGGGAAACTGAAGCTTTCTTT. Translating it yields CAWSVGQGETEAFF.

The chain is built from TRBV25-1 and TRBJ2-3; 9 bases map to TRBD1. After removal of 1 base from V and 5 bases from J, the junction contained 4 bases not matched to a gene. Germline V gene lookup returns CDR1 MGHDK and CDR2 SYGVNS. This CDR3 contains 15 residues. CDR3 nucleotides: TGTGCCAGCAGTGAATCGGGGACAGGGCGAGATACGCAGTATTTT. Amino acids: CASSESGTGRDTQYF.

The chain combines TRBV18 with TRBJ1-4; no clear D. Trimming pared 3 bases from V and 3 bases from J, leaving 14 bases between. The CDR3 loop spans 16 amino acids. Germline CDR1 is KGHSH and CDR2 is LQKENI. CDR3 sequence reads: CASSPRPGLSNEKLFF. CDR3 DNA: TGTGCCAGCTCACCCCGTCCCGGGCTGTCTAATGAAAAACTGTTTTTT.

This clone came up a few times. The chain couples TRBV6-4 to TRBJ1-6; TRBD1 matches 9 bases. The CDR3 contains 14 residues. Germline CDR1 reads MRHNA; CDR2 reads SNTAGT. Trimming at V came to 6 bases and at J to 9 bases, leaving 6 bases not matched to a gene. The CDR3 nucleotides are TGTGCCAGCAGGGTAACAGGGGGCTCTTCACCCCTCCACTTT. It translates to CASRVTGGSSPLHF.

The chain uses TRBV9 and TRBJ2-7; 7 bases line up with TRBD2. This CDR3 spans 14 amino acids. The V gene end was trimmed by 4 bases and the J gene end by 5 bases; junction bases not matched to a gene: 9. CDR1 SGDLS and CDR2 YYNGEE come from the germline V gene. CDR3 in amino acids: CASSREGRGNEQYF. The CDR3 DNA reads as TGTGCCAGCAGCAGGGAGGGCCGGGGGAACGAGCAGTACTTC.

The V gene is TRBV19, the J gene TRBJ2-2; D gene ambiguous. The CDR3 has 15 amino acids. The V and J ends lost 4 bases and 4 bases respectively, with 13 bases between them. Germline V gives CDR1 LNHDA, CDR2 SQIVND (reference sequence). CDR3 residues: CASSKGPQPTGELFF. The CDR3, as DNA: TGTGCCAGTAGTAAAGGACCCCAGCCCACCGGGGAGCTGTTTTTT.

The V and J genes are TRBV9 and TRBJ1-2, with D uncertain. Germline values: CDR1 SGDLS, CDR2 YYNGEE. V was trimmed by 2 bases and J by 1 base, leaving 9 bases between them. The CDR3 runs to 14 residues. Here the CDR3 DNA reads TGTGCCAGCAGCGTCTCGGGTCTTAACTATGGCTACACCTTC. Its translation: CASSVSGLNYGYTF.

The chain has TRBV6-5 and TRBJ2-3, with D perhaps given as TRBD1 or TRBD2 (7 bases each). This CDR3 spans 15 amino acids. The V gene lost 7 bases and the J gene lost 5 bases, with 19 bases spanning the gap. Germline CDR1 is MNHEY and CDR2 is SVGAGI. The chain's CDR3 is CASTYDREGGDTQYF. The DNA of the CDR3 is TGTGCCAGCACTTATGACAGGGAGGGGGGAGATACGCAGTATTTT.

V is TRBV11-3 and J is TRBJ2-5; D possibly corresponds to TRBD1 (6 bases). CDR3 length: 15 residues. The ends were cut back, 3 bases at V and 2 bases at J, with 13 bases in the middle. Germline CDR1 reads SGHNT; CDR2 reads YENEEA. CDR3 coding DNA: TGTGCCAGCAGCTTTGCAGGACAGATTCAAGAGACCCAGTACTTC. Amino acids: CASSFAGQIQETQYF.

The chain recombines TRBV28 with TRBJ1-2; the match to TRBD1 covers 8 bases. The CDR3 covers 14 residues. V lost 6 bases to trimming and J lost 2 bases; unmatched junction nucleotides: 5. Germline loops: CDR1 MDHEN, CDR2 SYDVKM. CDR3: CASREGQENYGYTF. In DNA form, the CDR3 reads TGTGCCAGCAGGGAGGGACAGGAGAACTATGGCTACACCTTC.

The chain couples TRBV10-3 to TRBJ2-3; no reliable D call. Trimming removed 2 bases at V and 2 bases at J, with 17 bases between. The CDR3 is 17 amino acids. Germline CDR1 and CDR2: ENHRY and SYGVKD. The CDR3 is CAISETHGSTITDTQYF. CDR3 DNA sequence: TGTGCCATCAGTGAGACCCACGGGTCTACTATCACAGATACGCAGTATTTT.

The rearrangement links TRBV6-4 to TRBJ2-1; 10 bases agree with TRBD2. There are 15 residues in the CDR3. CDR1 is MRHNA, CDR2 SNTAGT, per germline. The V segment lost 2 bases and the J segment 8 bases; nucleotides outside the gene matches: 6. The CDR3 nucleotides are TGTGCCAGCAGTGACCCGTCTAGCGGGAGCTATGAGCAGTTCTTC. Residues: CASSDPSSGSYEQFF.

The chain combines TRBV12-3 or TRBV12-4 with TRBJ2-7; no clear D gene. Trimming pared 5 bases from V and 0 bases from J, leaving 8 bases between. The CDR3 has 13 residues. Here the CDR3 DNA reads TGTGCCAGCAGTCCAAACCCCTCCTACGAGCAGTACTTC. This translates into CASSPNPSYEQYF.

The chain joins TRBV19 to TRBJ2-5; D possibly corresponds to TRBD2 (5 bases). Per germline, CDR1 LNHDA and CDR2 SQIVND (reference sequence). V shed 0 bases and J shed 7 bases, with 15 bases lying between them. The CDR3 extends over 15 amino acids. The CDR3, as DNA: TGTGCCAGTAGTATAGATGCCGGGATAGGTGTGACCCAGTACTTC. Amino acids: CASSIDAGIGVTQYF.

The rearrangement links TRBV12-5 to TRBJ2-7, with D unclear. This CDR3 spans 14 amino acids. Germline CDR1 reads LGHNT; CDR2 reads FRNRAP. The V gene lost 0 bases and the J gene lost 2 bases, with 8 bases spanning the gap. CDR3 residues: CASGLVRQPYEQYF. The CDR3 DNA reads as TGTGCTAGTGGTTTGGTACGTCAGCCCTACGAGCAGTACTTC.

This chain uses TRBV4-3 with TRBJ1-2; the D is unclear. The germline CDR1 and CDR2 sequences are LGHNA and YSLEER. V was trimmed by 1 base and J by 7 bases, leaving 10 bases between them. CDR3 size: 13 residues. The CDR3 DNA follows: TGCGCCAGCAGCCAAGGCGAGGGATCTGGCTACACCTTC. It is translated as CASSQGEGSGYTF.

V and J are TRBV7-3 and TRBJ1-1, with TRBD1 as a possible D gene (6 bases). Trimming stripped 3 bases from V and 3 bases from J, with 14 bases between. Germline V gives CDR1 SGHTA, CDR2 FQGTGA. The CDR3 has 15 residues. The CDR3, as DNA: TGTGCCAGCAGCTTGGGACATACGGGGGACACTGAAGCTTTCTTT. Its translation: CASSLGHTGDTEAFF. The whole variable domain, remainder taken from reference TRBV7-3 and TRBJ1-1, is GAGVSQTPSNKVTEKGKYVELRCDPISGHTALYWYRQSLGQGPEFLIYFQGTGAADDSGLPNDRFFAVRPEGSVSTLKIQRTERGDSAVYLCASSLGHTGDTEAFFGQGTRLTVV.

The V and J genes are TRBV30 and TRBJ2-2; 7 nucleotides agree with TRBD2. Germline CDR1 GTSNPN, CDR2 SVGIG (reference sequence). V was clipped by 6 bases and J by 5 bases; unmatched bases: 6. The CDR3 extends over 13 amino acids. CDR3: CACDGSGTGELFF. CDR3 DNA sequence: TGTGCCTGCGATGGTAGCGGGACCGGGGAGCTGTTTTTT.

This chain links TRBV27 with TRBJ2-3; D gene ambiguous. The CDR3 consists of 13 residues. With 7 bases removed from V and 2 bases from J, the gap between germline ends came to 10 bases. Germline assignment: CDR1 MNHEY and CDR2 SMNVEV (reference sequence). CDR3 sequence reads: CASNRADTDTQYF. DNA for the CDR3: TGTGCCAGCAACCGGGCAGACACAGATACGCAGTATTTT.

This sequence joins TRBV30 and TRBJ2-5; no reliable D call. The germline V gene has CDR1 GTSNPN and CDR2 SVGIG (reference sequence). The V end was cut by 3 bases, the J end by 5 bases, with 7 bases between. This CDR3 has 11 amino acids. CDR3 loop: CAWSSAETQYF. The CDR3 nucleotides read TGTGCCTGGAGCTCAGCCGAGACCCAGTACTTC.

J is TRBJ2-7 and V is TRBV30; D possibly uses TRBD1 or TRBD2 (6 bases each). V lost 0 bases and J lost 7, with 19 bases in between. Germline-derived CDR1 and CDR2 are GTSNPN and SVGIG (reference sequence). The CDR3 sequence is 15 residues long. The CDR3 spells CAWSVGGRGSNEQYF. The CDR3 bases are TGTGCCTGGAGTGTCGGGGGCAGAGGGAGTAATGAGCAGTACTTC.